Each of the 16 T cell receptor beta chains below was sequenced from the same sample in a study of blood T cell repertoires in COVID-19. Profiling relied on immunoSEQ multiplex PCR, and the TCRdb table lists in-frame clones only, not all of them. Among a few hundred thousand clones, approximately 89% were seen once, and the ten largest hold 1.7%. The sequenced sample was PBMCs or T cells enriched from blood (not recorded which). These receptors were obtained from a woman under 40 who had recovered from COVID-19.

The chain couples TRBV11-2 to TRBJ2-2; 14 nucleotides agree with TRBD2. With V trimmed by 2 bases and J by 0 bases, 2 bases remained unmatched. The CDR3 length is 18 residues. Germline V lookup: CDR1 SGHAT, CDR2 FQNNGV. Here the CDR3 DNA reads TGTGCCAGCAGCTTAAGGGGACTAGCGGGGGCGAACACCGGGGAGCTGTTTTTT. The encoded protein is CASSLRGLAGANTGELFF.

The chain uses TRBV7-3 and TRBJ2-1; no clear D gene. The CDR3 is 15 residues long. Germline V gives CDR1 SGHTA, CDR2 FQGTGA. The V end lost 2 bases, the J end lost 3 bases, and 11 bases lay between the germline ends. The CDR3 protein is CASSLEVADYNEQFF. CDR3 DNA sequence: TGTGCCAGCAGCTTAGAGGTGGCTGACTACAATGAGCAGTTCTTC.

This chain uses TRBV7-8 with TRBJ1-5, with a possible D match to TRBD1 (6 bases). The CDR3 is 18 residues long. Per the germline V gene, CDR1 is SGHVS and CDR2 is FQNEAQ. Trimming took off 5 bases at V and 3 bases at J, with 23 bases between the two ends. As DNA, the CDR3 is TGTGCCAGCAGCCAACGTTGGGTCGTGGCAGGGGACAATCAGCCCCAGCATTTT. Amino acid sequence: CASSQRWVVAGDNQPQHF.

V usage is TRBV9 and J usage is TRBJ2-3; D remains ambiguous. Germline assignment: CDR1 SGDLS and CDR2 YYNGEE. V was clipped by 0 bases and J by 4 bases, with 6 bases between them. The length of the CDR3 is 13 residues. CDR3 DNA: TGTGCCAGCAGCGTAGAGCGTCCAGATACGCAGTATTTT. Protein: CASSVERPDTQYF.

The chain combines TRBV27 with TRBJ1-2, with a weak D call TRBD1 (6 bases). CDR1 and CDR2 from the germline V gene are MNHEY and SMNVEV (reference sequence). CDR3 length: 14 residues. V was clipped by 2 bases and J by 8 bases, with 15 bases between them. CDR3 nucleotides: TGTGCCAGCAGTTTAATTCCAGGGGTGTTGGGCTACACCTTC. It translates to CASSLIPGVLGYTF.

The J gene is TRBJ2-7, the V gene TRBV25-1; TRBD1 might be the D (5 bases). There are 12 residues in the CDR3. Looked up from germline, CDR1 is MGHDK and CDR2 is SYGVNS. Trimming removed 4 bases at V and 2 bases at J, with 6 bases between. The CDR3: CASSGQTYEQYF. For the CDR3, the DNA is TGTGCCAGCAGTGGACAGACCTACGAGCAGTACTTC.

The genes are TRBV25-1 and TRBJ2-7; 11 bases map to TRBD1. The CDR3 sequence is 16 residues long. V shed 8 bases, J shed 4 bases, and the junction held 13 bases outside the gene matches. The germline V gene has CDR1 MGHDK and CDR2 SYGVNS. The CDR3: CASSWTGGNMVYEQYF. As DNA, the CDR3 is TGTGCCAGCTCTTGGACAGGGGGCAATATGGTGTACGAGCAGTACTTC.

The count of this clone is one. The V gene is TRBV2, the J gene TRBJ2-7; TRBD2 aligns across 11 bases. The CDR3 runs to 15 residues. V shed 2 bases and J 7 bases; nucleotides not matched to a gene: 7. Germline V lookup: CDR1 SNHLY, CDR2 FYNNEI. The CDR3 coding sequence is TGTGCCAGCAGTGAAAGGGGACTAGCGGCCAGGGAGCAGTACTTC. Protein product: CASSERGLAAREQYF. The full variable domain, rest sourced from reference TRBV2 and TRBJ2-7, is EPEVTQTPSHQVTQMGQEVILRCVPISNHLYFYWYRQILGQKVEFLVSFYNNEISEKSEIFDDQFSVERPDGSNFTLKIRSTKLEDSAMYFCASSERGLAAREQYFGPGTRLTVT.

V gene TRBV27 combines with J gene TRBJ2-2; 14 nucleotides align to TRBD2. J gave up 5 bases and V 6 bases, and 8 bases lay outside the gene matches. The CDR3 is made up of 17 amino acids. Germline assignment: CDR1 MNHEY and CDR2 SMNVEV (reference sequence). The CDR3 bases are TGTGCCAGCAGGCAGACTAGCGGGGGGGCAGGGACCGGGGAGCTGTTTTTT. As protein: CASRQTSGGAGTGELFF.

The CDR3 DNA reads TGTGCCAGCAGCTTAAATTTGGGCAGGGAGGGATTTCAGTACTTC. Protein: CASSLNLGREGFQYF. The chain is built from TRBV7-6 and TRBJ2-4, with TRBD2 matching over 7 bases. After removal of 2 bases from V and 11 bases from J, the junction contained 12 bases not matched to a gene. CDR3 length: 15 amino acids. The germline gives CDR1 SGHVS, CDR2 FNYEAQ.

The chain links TRBV7-9 to TRBJ1-1, with a tentative D call TRBD1 (5 bases). With 4 bases removed from V and 4 bases from J, the gap between germline ends came to 19 bases. The CDR3 is 16 amino acids. Germline CDR1 is SEHNR and CDR2 is FQNEAQ (reference sequence). DNA for the CDR3: TGTGCCAGCAGCTCGGTGACAGCCGCTTTAGGCACTGAAGCTTTCTTT. Its translation is CASSSVTAALGTEAFF.

This clone was recorded a few times. The rearrangement joins TRBV27 to TRBJ2-7; D may be TRBD2 (6 bases). CDR3 length: 15 amino acids. Trimming left V 5 bases short and J 3 bases short, with 17 bases between. Germline loops: CDR1 MNHEY, CDR2 SMNVEV (reference sequence). CDR3 amino acids: CASSPRLELYYEQYF. CDR3 bases: TGTGCCAGCAGTCCCCGACTAGAATTATACTACGAGCAGTACTTC.

This clone was observed a single time. The CDR3 DNA reads as TGTGCCTGGAGTGAGGGGGCGCGGAATCAGCCCCAGCATTTT. Translation: CAWSEGARNQPQHF. J is TRBJ1-5 and V is TRBV30; 7 bases align to TRBD1. V gave up 1 base and J gave up 4 bases; unmatched junction bases: 4. The CDR3 sequence is 14 residues long. Germline values: CDR1 GTSNPN, CDR2 SVGIG (reference sequence).

The chain joins TRBV19 to TRBJ2-7; TRBD1 agrees at 10 bases. The CDR3 loop spans 14 amino acids. Germline CDR1 is LNHDA and CDR2 is SQIVND (reference sequence). Trimming removed 5 bases from V and 4 bases from J; junction bases left unmatched: 5. The CDR3 DNA follows: TGTGCCAGTAGTCCCGGGACAGGGGATTACGAGCAGTACTTC. This encodes CASSPGTGDYEQYF.

The chain recombines TRBV5-4 with TRBJ2-5, with D possibly matching TRBD2 (5 bases). Trimming removed 4 bases at V and 1 base at J, with 14 bases between. The CDR3 runs 15 residues. Germline CDR1 is SGHNT and CDR2 is YYREEE (reference sequence). CDR3 protein: CASSVGGGPQETQYF. The CDR3 nucleotides read TGTGCCAGCAGCGTCGGAGGAGGACCCCAAGAGACCCAGTACTTC.

V is TRBV4-2 and J is TRBJ2-7; tentatively, D is TRBD2 (7 bases). V was cut by 4 bases and J by 6 bases, with 25 bases left in between. CDR1 LGHNA and CDR2 YNFKEQ come from the germline V gene. The CDR3 has 17 residues. CDR3: CASSPLERGGRSREQYF. CDR3 DNA: TGTGCCAGCAGCCCCCTTGAAAGGGGGGGAAGGAGTCGCGAGCAGTACTTC.